A single sample is the source of the 26 T cell receptor beta chains below, sequenced in a study of T cell changes during pregnancy in multiple sclerosis. TCRdb's table, derived via immunoSEQ multiplex PCR, lists solely in-frame clones and lacks some. This table holds tens of thousands of clones, approximately 92% found once. This specimen consisted of CD8+ T cells from peripheral blood mononuclear cells, obtained in the third trimester of pregnancy. These receptors were taken from a female donor in good health, enrolled as a control in a pregnancy study.

The rearrangement links TRBV29-1 to TRBJ2-1; D is unclear. V lost 0 bases to trimming and J lost 8 bases, with 14 bases between them. This CDR3 has 14 residues. Germline-derived CDR1 and CDR2 are SQVTM and ANQGSEA. This CDR3 reads CSVEEGSRVDEQFF. The DNA for the CDR3 is TGCAGCGTTGAAGAAGGTAGCCGGGTGGATGAGCAGTTCTTC.

The chain carries TRBV4-1 and TRBJ2-5; tentatively, D is TRBD1 (5 bases). Looked up from germline, CDR1 is MGHRA and CDR2 is YSYEKL. The V and J ends lost 4 bases and 5 bases respectively, with 17 bases between them. The length of the CDR3 is 15 residues. The DNA for the CDR3 is TGCGCCAGCAGCCCCATTGCCGGACAATCGGAGACCCAGTACTTC. This gives the protein CASSPIAGQSETQYF.

J is TRBJ2-2 and V is TRBV4-2; 14 nucleotides align to TRBD2. CDR3 size: 16 residues. The V segment lost 2 bases and the J segment 5 bases; nucleotides outside the gene matches: 1. Germline-derived CDR1 and CDR2 are LGHNA and YNFKEQ. The DNA of the CDR3 is TGTGCCAGCAGCCAAAGACTAGCGGGGGGGACCGGGGAGCTGTTTTTT. Encoded protein: CASSQRLAGGTGELFF.

The rearrangement joins TRBV7-9 to TRBJ1-2; D gene ambiguous. The germline CDR1 and CDR2 sequences are SEHNR and FQNEAQ (reference sequence). CDR3 length: 14 amino acids. Trimming took off 3 bases at V and 0 bases at J, with 8 bases between the two ends. Here the CDR3 DNA reads TGTGCCAGCAGCTTTGGCAGCGCTAACTATGGCTACACCTTC. Protein product: CASSFGSANYGYTF. Variable domain in full (rest from reference TRBV7-9 and TRBJ1-2): DTGVSQNPRHKITKRGQNVTFRCDPISEHNRLYWYRQTLGQGPEFLTYFQNEAQLEKSRLLSDRFSAERPKGSFSTLEIQRTEQGDSAMYLCASSFGSANYGYTFGSGTRLTVV.

The rearrangement links TRBV5-8 to TRBJ2-3; 10 nucleotides line up with TRBD1. Germline lookup yields CDR1 SGHTS and CDR2 YDEGEE. The junction had 5 bases not matched to a gene; V was cut back by 3 bases and J by 4 bases. The CDR3 runs to 15 residues. The CDR3 is CASSWAGQGPDTQYF. The CDR3 DNA reads TGTGCCAGCAGCTGGGCGGGACAGGGGCCAGATACGCAGTATTTT.

The chain has TRBV7-9 and TRBJ2-1, with 11 bases fitting TRBD2. V was pared by 5 bases and J by 6 bases, with 6 bases of the junction left unmatched. Germline V gene lookup returns CDR1 SEHNR and CDR2 FQNEAQ (reference sequence). The CDR3 is 15 amino acids. The CDR3: CASSAVAGGLNEQFF. The CDR3 DNA reads TGTGCCAGCAGCGCCGTAGCGGGGGGGCTCAATGAGCAGTTCTTC.

This clone appeared once. The chain uses TRBV12-5 and TRBJ2-3; 14 positions match TRBD2. J lost 10 bases, V lost 5 bases, and 5 bases had no gene match. Germline V gene lookup returns CDR1 LGHNT and CDR2 FRNRAP. CDR3 size: 14 residues. The chain's CDR3 is CASGIGTSGGSQYF. The CDR3 bases are TGTGCTAGTGGTATCGGGACTAGCGGGGGTTCGCAGTATTTT.

The CDR3 DNA follows: TGTGCCAGCAGCCAAGTGGGACTAGCGGGGGAAAGCTCCTACAATGAGCAGTTCTTC. Translation gives CASSQVGLAGESSYNEQFF. V usage is TRBV16 and J usage is TRBJ2-1, with 14 bases aligning to TRBD2. The CDR3 has 19 residues. The trim removed 2 bases at V and 0 bases at J, leaving 6 bases unmatched. Germline CDR1 KGHSY, CDR2 FQNENV.

The CDR3 loop is CASRAGGPGEQYF. Written as DNA, the CDR3 is TGTGCCAGCAGAGCGGGGGGGCCGGGAGAGCAGTACTTC. The chain combines TRBV7-2 with TRBJ2-7, with 10 bases that match TRBD2. CDR1 is SGHTA, CDR2 FQGNSA, per germline. This CDR3 has 13 amino acids. The J segment lost 7 bases and the V segment lost 6 bases, leaving 6 bases of the junction unmatched.

The chain employs TRBV6-5 and TRBJ2-1; D remains unclear. Germline loops: CDR1 MNHEY, CDR2 SVGAGI. V was trimmed by 6 bases and J by 3 bases, leaving 9 bases between them. CDR3 length: 13 amino acids. This CDR3 is CASRLENYNEQFF. The CDR3 region has the DNA TGTGCCAGCAGGCTGGAGAACTACAATGAGCAGTTCTTC.

This clone was seen only a few times. The rearrangement joins TRBV4-3 to TRBJ1-2, with 7 bases identical to TRBD1. J lost 4 bases, V lost 0 bases, and 11 bases had no gene match. CDR3 length: 17 residues. Germline V gene lookup returns CDR1 LGHNA and CDR2 YSLEER. The CDR3, as DNA: TGCGCCAGCAGCCAAGATGTCGCCGACAGGGTGAGCTATGGCTACACCTTC. As protein: CASSQDVADRVSYGYTF.

The rearrangement uses TRBV2 and TRBJ1-1; TRBD1 might be the D (5 bases). Trimming took off 0 bases at V and 3 bases at J, with 14 bases between the two ends. Germline V lookup: CDR1 SNHLY, CDR2 FYNNEI. The length of the CDR3 is 16 residues. The CDR3 DNA is TGTGCCAGCAGTGAAGCGCTTCTTTGGGGGGACACTGAAGCTTTCTTT. Translation: CASSEALLWGDTEAFF.

The CDR3 is CASSSSYRDRGNSPLHF. The CDR3 region has the DNA TGTGCCAGCAGCTCAAGTTACCGGGACAGGGGTAATTCACCCCTCCACTTT. This chain connects TRBV7-8 to TRBJ1-6, with 10 bases aligning to TRBD1. CDR3 length equals 17 residues. The J segment lost 6 bases and the V segment lost 4 bases, leaving 9 bases of the junction unmatched. CDR1 and CDR2 (germline): SGHVS, FQNEAQ.

The CDR3 spells CASSIGGSDTEAFF. The DNA for the CDR3 is TGTGCCAGTAGTATAGGCGGTTCCGACACTGAAGCTTTCTTT. The genes are TRBV19 and TRBJ1-1; D unclear. The V end was cut by 1 base, the J end by 3 bases, with 9 bases between. There are 14 residues in the CDR3. Germline-derived CDR1 and CDR2 are LNHDA and SQIVND (reference sequence).

This sequence joins TRBV19 and TRBJ1-1; 11 nucleotides align to TRBD1. This CDR3 is built from 16 residues. Looked up from germline, CDR1 is LNHDA and CDR2 is SQIVND (reference sequence). After removal of 2 bases from V and 3 bases from J, the junction contained 5 bases not matched to a gene. CDR3 sequence reads: CASSILGQGAYTEAFF. In DNA, the CDR3 is TGTGCCAGTAGTATATTAGGACAGGGGGCTTACACTGAAGCTTTCTTT.

The chain carries TRBV11-2 and TRBJ1-2, with unresolved D. This CDR3 is built from 13 residues. From germline, CDR1 is SGHAT and CDR2 FQNNGV. The V end lost 0 bases, the J end lost 4 bases, and 6 bases lay between the germline ends. The CDR3 here is CASSLDLGYGYTF. In nucleotides, the CDR3 is TGTGCCAGCAGCTTAGATCTAGGCTATGGCTACACCTTC. Full variable domain (outside the CDR3, taken from reference TRBV11-2 and TRBJ1-2): EAGVAQSPRYKIIEKRQSVAFWCNPISGHATLYWYQQILGQGPKLLIQFQNNGVVDDSQLPKDRFSAERLKGVDSTLKIQPAKLEDSAVYLCASSLDLGYGYTFGSGTRLTVV.

The chain is built from TRBV5-1 and TRBJ2-5, with 10 positions matching TRBD1. Germline CDR1 and CDR2: SGHRS and YFSETQ. V lost 4 bases and J lost 4; bases outside the gene matches: 7. There are 15 residues in the CDR3. CDR3 sequence reads: CASSLGQGGRETQYF. Here the CDR3 DNA reads TGCGCCAGCAGCCTCGGACAGGGGGGAAGAGAGACCCAGTACTTC.

This sequence joins TRBV19 and TRBJ1-2; D unclear. Trimming took off 7 bases at V and 4 bases at J, with 7 bases between the two ends. Germline V lookup: CDR1 LNHDA, CDR2 SQIVND (reference sequence). CDR3 size: 11 residues. CDR3 sequence (DNA): TGTGCCAGTATCGGCGGCTATGGCTACACCTTC. Amino acid sequence: CASIGGYGYTF.

The chain recombines TRBV15 with TRBJ2-3, with TRBD2 identical over 13 bases. The V and J ends lost 1 base and 4 bases, in that order; junction bases with no gene match: 5. Germline values: CDR1 LNHNV, CDR2 YYDKDF (reference sequence). The CDR3 totals 17 residues. The CDR3 nucleotides read TGTGCCACCAGCAGAGGGACTAGCGGGGGTGGGGCAGATACGCAGTATTTT. Translated, it gives CATSRGTSGGGADTQYF. The full variable domain, with the rest looked up from reference TRBV15 and TRBJ2-3, is DAMVIQNPRYQVTQFGKPVTLSCSQTLNHNVMYWYQQKSSQAPKLLFHYYDKDFNNEADTPDNFQSRRPNTSFCFLDIRSPGLGDTAMYLCATSRGTSGGGADTQYFGPGTRLTVL.

The sample holds one count of this clone. The chain combines TRBV19 with TRBJ1-1; 7 nucleotides line up with TRBD1. Trimming at V came to 1 base and at J to 10 bases, leaving 6 bases not matched to a gene. Germline-derived CDR1 and CDR2 are LNHDA and SQIVND (reference sequence). The CDR3 is 13 amino acids. The DNA for the CDR3 is TGTGCCAGTAGTATAGGTTGGACAGGTGGAGCTTTCTTT. The encoded protein is CASSIGWTGGAFF.

The CDR3: CASSIFLGENTEAFF. CDR3 nucleotide sequence: TGTGCCAGTAGTATCTTCCTGGGAGAAAACACTGAAGCTTTCTTT. V gene TRBV19 combines with J gene TRBJ1-1, with D hard to call. CDR1 and CDR2 from the germline V gene are LNHDA and SQIVND (reference sequence). The V gene lost 3 bases and the J gene lost 2 bases, with 13 bases spanning the gap. The CDR3 runs to 15 residues.

The rearrangement links TRBV4-1 to TRBJ2-1, with TRBD2 as a possible D gene (6 bases). Per germline, CDR1 MGHRA and CDR2 YSYEKL. This CDR3 contains 13 residues. V was cut by 5 bases and J by 5 bases, with 10 bases left in between. CDR3 DNA: TGCGCCAGCAGCACAGCGGGCGACAATGAGCAGTTCTTC. It encodes CASSTAGDNEQFF.

This chain uses TRBV27 with TRBJ2-3; 11 bases agree with TRBD2. V lost 6 bases and J lost 2; bases outside the gene matches: 1. The CDR3 runs 14 residues. Germline V gene data show CDR1 as MNHEY and CDR2 as SMNVEV (reference sequence). The CDR3 DNA is TGTGCCAGCAGGACTAGCGGGGACACAGATACGCAGTATTTT. It specifies CASRTSGDTDTQYF.

This sequence joins TRBV9 and TRBJ2-3, with 12 bases aligning to TRBD1. The junction had 9 bases not matched to a gene; V was cut back by 3 bases and J by 4 bases. This CDR3 is built from 17 residues. Germline assignment: CDR1 SGDLS and CDR2 YYNGEE. The CDR3 bases are TGTGCCAGCAGCGACCCGACCGGGACAGGGGGCGCAGATACGCAGTATTTT. Its translation: CASSDPTGTGGADTQYF.

This clone was seen just once. The chain combines TRBV30 with TRBJ2-7; 10 nucleotides line up with TRBD1. The CDR3 loop spans 14 amino acids. The germline gives CDR1 GTSNPN, CDR2 SVGIG (reference sequence). V was clipped by 3 bases and J by 2 bases; unmatched bases: 4. Here the CDR3 reads CAWSSGQGAYEQYF. DNA of the CDR3: TGTGCCTGGAGCTCCGGACAGGGGGCCTACGAGCAGTACTTC.

The chain recombines TRBV6-5 with TRBJ2-1; 7 bases match TRBD1. The CDR3 contains 15 residues. V trimming: 6 bases; J trimming: 7 bases; junction bases outside the gene matches: 12. Germline V gene sequence: CDR1 MNHEY, CDR2 SVGAGI. The CDR3 loop is CASSSTGVSMNEQFF. CDR3 DNA sequence: TGTGCCAGCAGCTCAACAGGGGTTTCAATGAATGAGCAGTTCTTC.